The subject of this entry is one T cell receptor beta chain. What this receptor recognizes is not known. The record has no base qualities; no much larger clone is one base away. The time point label corresponds to: sample from adult after SARS-CoV-2 infection, after symptom onset. Two convalescent COVID-19 patients, sampled after symptom onset from adults with prior SARS-CoV-2 infection, were also TCR-sequenced for comparison. The CDR3 regions of human TCRbeta chains were subjected to immunosequencing. In the source study's methods: Repertoire TCRs were checked for matches against a reference library of SARS-CoV-2-specific TCRs that had been generated using the MIRA antigen-specificity platform. Breadth was defined as the fraction of unique TCRs that were SARS-CoV-2-associated. Depth was defined as the fraction of total T cells that were SARS-CoV-2-associated. Using the MIRA data, each spike-specific TCR was mapped to the spike region that the TCR reacts to and placed in a CD4 or CD8 class. Log10-transformed breadth and depth values were compared by one-way ANOVA with Sidak's multiple comparisons tests. TCRdb retrieved this table from immuneACCESS and kept in-frame rearrangements only. Not all clones are present; in checked studies, unresolved V genes account for under half, and no reason is known for the remainder. The V and J calls and clone size come from that table; D and trimming were worked out from the DNA. In this sample the table shows 160,000 or so clones, 70% to 90% of which occur a single time. In total, the top ten clones hold over 6% of the sample.

Looking up the germline V gene (reference sequence) yields CDR1 LNHDA and CDR2 SQIVND. Ends trimmed: V by 1 base, J by 5 bases; bases unmatched to a gene: 4. Spanning cysteine to phenylalanine, the CDR3 consists of 15 amino acids. CDR3 DNA is the only sequence kept; it has 45 bases, read in frame from the first base. The record originates from a study of T cell responses to AZD1222 COVID-19 vaccine (dated by TCRdb to the early 2020s). Study-wide context: TCR sequencing covered more than 230 trial participants: 200 to 220 given two doses of AZD1222 and about 26 given two doses of MenACWY control vaccine. Trial participants were enrolled into age subgroups of 18-55, 56-69 and 70-plus years, which contained roughly 140, 27 and 60 TCR-sequenced participants, respectively. Broader findings and caveats from the paper: Participants were mostly white British and included more females than males, and it was suggested by the authors that clonal diversity may have been underestimated. No day 14 peak-response samples were available, so repertoires were characterized only after the peak T cell response. The 56-69-year group was small, and its depth increase did not reach significance, likely because of low power. Conclusions about previously exposed vaccinees are limited because only five or six AZD1222 recipients were SARS-CoV-2 seropositive at baseline. Vaccine-associated CD4 TCRs spanned the whole spike protein, with dominant responses in regions 160-218 and 743-854. Reportedly, close to half of the unique spike-specific TCRs recognized epitopes lying outside the regions that are mutated in the B.1.351 and B.1.1.7 variants. Spike-specific TCR breadth and depth rose significantly after two AZD1222 doses compared with day 0 and with MenACWY recipients.

The V gene is TRBV19 and the J gene is TRBJ2-2; 7 central bases correspond to TRBD1. The sequence came from an adult who had recovered from COVID-19. The material sequenced was peripheral blood, taken after recovery from COVID-19. The CDR3 region has the sequence CASSIGGTATGELFF. The DNA sequence follows: TGTGCCAGTAGTATAGGTGGGACAGCTACCGGGGAGCTGTTTTTT. Reference TRBV19 and TRBJ2-2 genes cover what lies past the CDR3, so the full variable domain is DGGITQSPKYLFRKEGQNVTLSCEQNLNHDAMYWYRQDPGQGLRLIYYSQIVNDFQKGDIAEGYSVSREKKESFPLTVTSAQKNPTAFYLCASSIGGTATGELFFGEGSRLTVL.